This T cell receptor beta chain was observed in a study of blood T cell repertoires in COVID-19. The J segment lost 2 bases and the V segment lost 3 bases, leaving 2 bases of the junction unmatched. The length of the CDR3 is 13 residues. Germline-derived CDR1 and CDR2 are SGHDT and YYEEEE. Here immunoSEQ multiplex PCR was the method, and the copy in TCRdb shows in-frame clones only, minus some. The sample holds more than 55,000 clones, 75% to 90% seen once. This receptor was obtained from a human donor with active COVID-19. The donor label of this sample is uncertain. This chain links TRBV5-6 with TRBJ2-7; TRBD1 agrees at 7 bases. The sequenced material came from peripheral blood. The CDR3 protein is CASSSGQTYEQYF. Written as DNA, the CDR3 is TGTGCCAGCAGCTCGGGACAGACCTACGAGCAGTACTTC.